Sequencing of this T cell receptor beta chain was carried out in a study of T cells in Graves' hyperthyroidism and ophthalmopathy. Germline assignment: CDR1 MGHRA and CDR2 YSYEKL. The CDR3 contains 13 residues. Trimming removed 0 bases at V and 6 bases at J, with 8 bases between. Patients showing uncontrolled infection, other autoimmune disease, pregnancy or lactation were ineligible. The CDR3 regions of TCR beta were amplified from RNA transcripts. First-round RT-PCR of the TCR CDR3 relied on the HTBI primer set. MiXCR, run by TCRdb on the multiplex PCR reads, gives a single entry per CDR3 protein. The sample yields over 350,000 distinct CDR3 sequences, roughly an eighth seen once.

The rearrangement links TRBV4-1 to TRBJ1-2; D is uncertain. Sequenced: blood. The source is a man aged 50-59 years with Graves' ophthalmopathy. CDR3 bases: TGCGCCAGCAGCCAAGAAAAGTTTAATGGCTACACCTTC. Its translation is CASSQEKFNGYTF.